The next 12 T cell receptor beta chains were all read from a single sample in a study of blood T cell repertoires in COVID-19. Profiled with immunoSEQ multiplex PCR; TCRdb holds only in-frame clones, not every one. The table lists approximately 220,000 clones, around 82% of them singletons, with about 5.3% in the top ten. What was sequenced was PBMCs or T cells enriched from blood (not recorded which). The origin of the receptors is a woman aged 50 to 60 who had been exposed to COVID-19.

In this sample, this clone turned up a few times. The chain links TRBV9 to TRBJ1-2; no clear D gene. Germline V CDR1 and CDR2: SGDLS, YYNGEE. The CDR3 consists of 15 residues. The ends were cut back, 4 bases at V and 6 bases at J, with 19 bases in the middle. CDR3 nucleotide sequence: TGTGCCAGCAGCCCCCGGACTTTTACCCCGCATGGCTACACCTTC. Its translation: CASSPRTFTPHGYTF.

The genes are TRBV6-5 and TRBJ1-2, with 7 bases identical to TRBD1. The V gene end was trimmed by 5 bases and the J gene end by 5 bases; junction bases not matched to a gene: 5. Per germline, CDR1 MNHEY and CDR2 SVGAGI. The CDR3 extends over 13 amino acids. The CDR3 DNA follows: TGTGCCAGCAGTCCGGACAGGTTGTATGGCTACACCTTC. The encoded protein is CASSPDRLYGYTF.

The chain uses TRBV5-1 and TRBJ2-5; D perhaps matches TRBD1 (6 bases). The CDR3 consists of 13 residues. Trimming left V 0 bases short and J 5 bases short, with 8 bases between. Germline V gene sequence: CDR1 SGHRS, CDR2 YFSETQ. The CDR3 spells CASSLDRAETQYF. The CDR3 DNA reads TGCGCCAGCAGCTTGGACAGGGCCGAGACCCAGTACTTC.

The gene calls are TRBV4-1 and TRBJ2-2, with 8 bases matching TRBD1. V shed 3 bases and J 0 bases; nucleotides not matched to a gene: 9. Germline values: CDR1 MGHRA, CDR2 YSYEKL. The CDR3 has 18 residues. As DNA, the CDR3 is TGCGCCAGCAGCCATCGGCAGGGGGCCCTTTCGAACACCGGGGAGCTGTTTTTT. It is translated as CASSHRQGALSNTGELFF.

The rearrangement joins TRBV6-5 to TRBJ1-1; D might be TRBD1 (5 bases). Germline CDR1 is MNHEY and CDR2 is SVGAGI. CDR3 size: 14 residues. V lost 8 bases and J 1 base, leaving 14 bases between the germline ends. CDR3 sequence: CASGPYGANTEAFF. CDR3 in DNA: TGTGCCAGCGGCCCCTATGGGGCGAACACTGAAGCTTTCTTT.

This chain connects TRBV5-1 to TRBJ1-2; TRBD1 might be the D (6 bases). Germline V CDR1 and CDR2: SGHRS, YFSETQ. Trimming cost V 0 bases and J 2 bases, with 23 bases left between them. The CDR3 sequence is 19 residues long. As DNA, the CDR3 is TGCGCCAGCAGCTTGGGCCCCCAACGCCTGACAGGTACAAACTATGGCTACACCTTC. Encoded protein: CASSLGPQRLTGTNYGYTF.

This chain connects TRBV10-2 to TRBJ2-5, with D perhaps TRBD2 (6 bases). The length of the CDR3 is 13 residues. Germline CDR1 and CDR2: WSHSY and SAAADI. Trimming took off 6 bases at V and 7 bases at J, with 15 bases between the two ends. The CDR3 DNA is TGCGCCAGCAGCGCCACAGCGGAGGGGACCCAGTACTTC. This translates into CASSATAEGTQYF.

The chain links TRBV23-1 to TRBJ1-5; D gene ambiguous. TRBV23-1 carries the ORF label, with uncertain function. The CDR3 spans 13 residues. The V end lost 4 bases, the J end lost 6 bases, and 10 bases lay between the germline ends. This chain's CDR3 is CASSRFSGQPQHF. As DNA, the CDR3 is TGCGCCAGCAGTCGGTTCTCAGGTCAGCCCCAGCATTTT.

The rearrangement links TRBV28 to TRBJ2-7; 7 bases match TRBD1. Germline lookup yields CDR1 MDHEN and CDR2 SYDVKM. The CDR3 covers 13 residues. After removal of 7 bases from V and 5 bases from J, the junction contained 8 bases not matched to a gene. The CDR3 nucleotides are TGTGCCAGCATCGGAGACAGGGTGGACGAGCAGTACTTC. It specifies CASIGDRVDEQYF.

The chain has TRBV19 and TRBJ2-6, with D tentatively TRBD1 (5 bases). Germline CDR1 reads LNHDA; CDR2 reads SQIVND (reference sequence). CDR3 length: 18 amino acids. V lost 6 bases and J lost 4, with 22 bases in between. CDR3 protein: CASRVKDSPSPGANVLTF. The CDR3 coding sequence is TGTGCCAGTAGGGTAAAAGACAGTCCCAGTCCCGGGGCCAACGTCCTGACTTTC. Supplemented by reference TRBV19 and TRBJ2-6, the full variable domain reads DGGITQSPKYLFRKEGQNVTLSCEQNLNHDAMYWYRQDPGQGLRLIYYSQIVNDFQKGDIAEGYSVSREKKESFPLTVTSAQKNPTAFYLCASRVKDSPSPGANVLTFGAGSRLTVL.

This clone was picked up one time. The CDR3 nucleotides are TGTGCCAGCTCACCACAAGGACAGGGGATGACCCTCCACTTT. The encoded protein is CASSPQGQGMTLHF. The chain joins TRBV18 to TRBJ1-6; 9 positions match TRBD1. The germline V gene has CDR1 KGHSH and CDR2 LQKENI. This CDR3 region has 14 residues. The V segment lost 1 base and the J segment 14 bases; nucleotides outside the gene matches: 6.

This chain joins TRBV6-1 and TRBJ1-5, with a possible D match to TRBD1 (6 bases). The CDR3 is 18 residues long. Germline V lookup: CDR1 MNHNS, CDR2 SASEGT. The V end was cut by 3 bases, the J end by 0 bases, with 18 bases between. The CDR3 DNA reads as TGTGCCAGCAGTGACGATTGGTCCGGACAGTATAGCAATCAGCCCCAGCATTTT. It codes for CASSDDWSGQYSNQPQHF.